These 26 T cell receptor beta chains were sequenced from one sample in a study of OX40 agonist ivuxolimab in advanced cancers. Library construction relied on the immunoSEQ multiplex PCR assay. This immuneACCESS table, as held by TCRdb, lists in-frame sequences with V and J called but not all clones. Of the missing ones, under half trace to an unresolved V gene in checked studies; the others have no known cause. In this sample the table shows about 51,000 clones, around 82% of which occur a single time. The ten largest clones capture approximately 2% of the sample. This material consisted of CD4+ or CD8+ T cells sorted from blood, taken in a trial of the OX40 agonist ivuxolimab. Receptor source: an adult with an advanced solid tumor such as melanoma, head and neck, liver or kidney cancer.

By proportion, this clone is medium-sized (0.01 to 0.1%). This rearrangement joins TRBV11-2 to TRBJ1-4; tentative D call: TRBD1 (5 bases). The CDR3 spans 15 residues. Germline CDR1 reads SGHAT; CDR2 reads FQNNGV. Trimming took 2 bases from V and 7 from J, leaving 14 bases between them. CDR3 loop: CASSLSQGVLEKLFF. The DNA of the CDR3 is TGTGCCAGCAGCTTATCCCAGGGAGTCCTTGAAAAACTGTTTTTT.

This rearrangement joins TRBV9 to TRBJ1-1; D is ambiguous. This CDR3 is built from 14 residues. Germline lookup yields CDR1 SGDLS and CDR2 YYNGEE. Trimming removed 0 bases at V and 1 base at J, with 7 bases between. CDR3 in DNA: TGTGCCAGCAGCGTAGTTTCTGGGAACACTGAAGCTTTCTTT. Encoded protein: CASSVVSGNTEAFF.

The gene calls are TRBV6-5 and TRBJ1-1, with TRBD1 identical over 10 bases. J lost 5 bases, V lost 5 bases, and 5 bases had no gene match. The CDR3 spans 14 residues. Germline CDR1 reads MNHEY; CDR2 reads SVGAGI. Here the CDR3 DNA reads TGTGCCAGCAGTGACAGGGGGCGCGGAACTGAAGCTTTCTTT. This translates into CASSDRGRGTEAFF.

The chain is built from TRBV7-9 and TRBJ2-1; 7 bases agree with TRBD1. Germline V lookup: CDR1 SEHNR, CDR2 FQNEAQ (reference sequence). The V and J ends lost 1 base and 5 bases, in that order; junction bases with no gene match: 11. The CDR3 spans 17 residues. The CDR3 bases are TGTGCCAGCAGCTTAGACCGGACAGGCCATATAGACAATGAGCAGTTCTTC. It translates to CASSLDRTGHIDNEQFF.

The gene calls are TRBV29-1 and TRBJ2-3; possible D gene TRBD1, 6 bases. Germline values: CDR1 SQVTM, CDR2 ANQGSEA. The CDR3 runs 14 residues. Trimming took off 3 bases at V and 5 bases at J, with 15 bases between the two ends. The CDR3 DNA reads TGCAGCGTTGATCTCACAGGGAAAGTAGATACGCAGTATTTT. Protein: CSVDLTGKVDTQYF.

For the CDR3, the DNA is TGTGCCAGCAGCAGAGGAGGGGGCAGGGAAACTCAAGAGACCCAGTACTTC. Its translation is CASSRGGGRETQETQYF. The chain has TRBV7-6 and TRBJ2-5, with TRBD1 as a possible D gene (7 bases). The V end lost 5 bases, the J end lost 2 bases, and 21 bases lay between the germline ends. The CDR3 extends over 17 amino acids. Germline CDR1 SGHVS, CDR2 FNYEAQ.

The gene calls are TRBV18 and TRBJ1-5; D is ambiguous. Deletions cut 2 bases from V and 1 base from J, with 12 bases between. Germline V lookup: CDR1 KGHSH, CDR2 LQKENI. The length of the CDR3 is 16 residues. CDR3: CASSPGLGKSNQPQHF. The CDR3 DNA sequence: TGTGCCAGCTCACCAGGACTGGGGAAGAGCAATCAGCCCCAGCATTTT.

This sequence joins TRBV20-1 and TRBJ1-1; D ambiguous. V lost 2 bases and J lost 5, with 6 bases in between. Germline V lookup: CDR1 DFQATT, CDR2 SNEGSKA (reference sequence). CDR3 length equals 11 residues. For the CDR3, the DNA is TGCAGTGCTAGAACAAGGACTGAAGCTTTCTTT. Translated, it gives CSARTRTEAFF.

The chain is built from TRBV28 and TRBJ2-1, with TRBD2 matching 9 bases. The CDR3 consists of 17 residues. CDR1 MDHEN and CDR2 SYDVKM come from the germline V gene. After removal of 7 bases from V and 10 bases from J, the junction contained 20 bases not matched to a gene. DNA for the CDR3: TGTGCCAGCATCCCATCCCTCATGTTAGCGGGAGTTAAAGAGCAGTTCTTC. The encoded protein is CASIPSLMLAGVKEQFF.

This clone was recorded a few times. The CDR3 protein is CASSLGGESPNYEQYF. CDR3 coding DNA: TGTGCCAGCAGCTTAGGGGGGGAGAGCCCAAATTACGAGCAGTACTTC. This chain links TRBV11-3 with TRBJ2-7, with a weak D call TRBD2 (6 bases). The CDR3 has 16 amino acids. V was trimmed by 1 base and J by 4 bases, leaving 17 bases between them. CDR1 and CDR2 from the germline V gene are SGHNT and YENEEA.

The chain employs TRBV21-1 and TRBJ2-7; the table calls TRBD1, which could not be checked here. TRBV21-1 corresponds to a pseudogene. The CDR3 has 19 amino acids. For the CDR3, the DNA is TGTGCCAGCAGCAAACGGGCCAGGGGCTTGGCAATCATCTCCTACGAGCAGTACTTC. It translates to CASSKRARGLAIISYEQYF.

The chain recombines TRBV2 with TRBJ2-1; 8 bases align to TRBD2. There are 15 residues in the CDR3. The J segment lost 7 bases and the V segment lost 2 bases, leaving 7 bases of the junction unmatched. CDR1 and CDR2 from the germline V gene are SNHLY and FYNNEI. The CDR3 DNA reads TGTGCCAGCAGTGAATTGGGACTAGGGGGGAATGAGCAGTTCTTC. Translation gives CASSELGLGGNEQFF.

The chain combines TRBV19 with TRBJ2-1; TRBD2 matches at 12 bases. V gave up 9 bases and J gave up 4 bases; unmatched junction bases: 7. The CDR3 length is 15 residues. CDR1 is LNHDA and CDR2 is SQIVND in the germline V gene (reference sequence). In nucleotides, the CDR3 is TGTGCCAGCAGACTAGCGGGGGCCCTATACAATGAGCAGTTCTTC. Amino acids: CASRLAGALYNEQFF. Variable domain in full (rest from reference TRBV19 and TRBJ2-1): DGGITQSPKYLFRKEGQNVTLSCEQNLNHDAMYWYRQDPGQGLRLIYYSQIVNDFQKGDIAEGYSVSREKKESFPLTVTSAQKNPTAFYLCASRLAGALYNEQFFGPGTRLTVL.

This chain uses TRBV12-2 with TRBJ2-7; no DNA check was done on the table's D call, TRBD2. TRBV12-2 is termed a pseudogene. The CDR3 is 15 amino acids. The CDR3 spells CASLLCGTGAYEQYF. CDR3 bases: TGTGCAAGTCTGCTATGCGGAACGGGGGCCTACGAGCAGTACTTC.

This sequence joins TRBV25-1 and TRBJ2-7; 8 nucleotides match TRBD1. Per germline, CDR1 MGHDK and CDR2 SYGVNS. V was pared by 4 bases and J by 2 bases, with 4 bases of the junction left unmatched. This CDR3 has 14 residues. CDR3 protein: CASSGGQGAYEQYF. The CDR3 DNA sequence: TGTGCCAGCAGTGGCGGACAGGGTGCCTACGAGCAGTACTTC.

This chain connects TRBV6-1 to TRBJ2-6; D is tentatively TRBD1 or TRBD2 (5 bases each). The CDR3 spans 15 residues. Trimming pared 4 bases from V and 2 bases from J, leaving 9 bases between. The V gene's germline CDR1 is MNHNS and CDR2 SASEGT. The CDR3 DNA reads TGTGCCAGCAGTGGTTGGGGGACTGGGGCCAACGTCCTGACTTTC. This sequence encodes CASSGWGTGANVLTF.

The rearrangement joins TRBV5-1 to TRBJ1-1, with D unresolved. Trimming shortened V by 6 bases and J by 1 base, and 16 bases separated the two germline ends. The CDR3 covers 15 residues. Germline CDR1 and CDR2: SGHRS and YFSETQ. The CDR3 DNA follows: TGCGCCAGCACTGCAGCCGGGAAGTCGAACACTGAAGCTTTCTTT. The encoded protein is CASTAAGKSNTEAFF.

The chain joins TRBV25-1 to TRBJ2-7; D uncertain. The germline V gene encodes CDR1 MGHDK and CDR2 SYGVNS. CDR3 length: 12 amino acids. Between the trimmed V and J ends, which lost 1 base and 4 bases, there was a span of 5 bases. CDR3 sequence: CASSEWGYEQYF. The CDR3 coding sequence is TGTGCCAGCAGTGAATGGGGTTACGAGCAGTACTTC.

The chain is built from TRBV30 and TRBJ1-1; D unresolved. Trimming stripped 2 bases from V and 8 bases from J, with 12 bases between. CDR3 size: 12 residues. Per germline, CDR1 GTSNPN and CDR2 SVGIG (reference sequence). This chain's CDR3 is CAWSRFSPEAFF. The CDR3 nucleotides read TGTGCCTGGAGTCGATTTTCCCCCGAAGCTTTCTTT.

The chain recombines TRBV27 with TRBJ2-2; 8 nucleotides align to TRBD1. Per germline, CDR1 MNHEY and CDR2 SMNVEV (reference sequence). After removal of 0 bases from V and 5 bases from J, the junction contained 8 bases not matched to a gene. This CDR3 region has 17 residues. As DNA, the CDR3 is TGTGCCAGCAGTTTATCCCAGAGGACAGGGTTGACCGGGGAGCTGTTTTTT. Translated: CASSLSQRTGLTGELFF.

This clone appeared once. This chain uses TRBV2 with TRBJ1-2; 7 bases line up with TRBD1. Germline CDR1 is SNHLY and CDR2 is FYNNEI. The J segment lost 4 bases and the V segment lost 6 bases, leaving 11 bases of the junction unmatched. CDR3 length equals 15 residues. The CDR3 DNA sequence: TGTGCCAGCAGATCCTTGACAGGGAATACCTATGGCTACACCTTC. The encoded protein is CASRSLTGNTYGYTF.

This sequence joins TRBV2 and TRBJ2-6; D gene uncertain. Germline lookup yields CDR1 SNHLY and CDR2 FYNNEI. Trimming pared 5 bases from V and 0 bases from J, leaving 2 bases between. The CDR3 runs 13 residues. CDR3 DNA: TGTGCCAGCAGTTACTCTGGGGCCAACGTCCTGACTTTC. Its protein is CASSYSGANVLTF.

The chain uses TRBV10-1 and TRBJ2-3, with 10 positions matching TRBD1. The CDR3 covers 15 residues. V was pared by 4 bases and J by 2 bases, with 3 bases of the junction left unmatched. Germline CDR1 reads WNHNN; CDR2 reads SYGVQD (reference sequence). The CDR3 bases are TGCGCCAGCAGTGGGGACAGGGGTAACACAGATACGCAGTATTTT. Amino acid sequence: CASSGDRGNTDTQYF.

The chain combines TRBV6-6 with TRBJ2-7; D may correspond to TRBD1 or TRBD2 (5 bases each). The CDR3 spans 12 residues. The ends were cut back, 5 bases at V and 0 bases at J, with 5 bases in the middle. Germline V lookup: CDR1 MNHNY, CDR2 SVGAGI (reference sequence). The CDR3 sequence is CASSGGSYEQYF. The CDR3 DNA is TGTGCCAGCAGTGGGGGCTCCTACGAGCAGTACTTC.

The chain carries TRBV29-1 and TRBJ2-7; D possibly uses TRBD1 or TRBD2 (5 bases each). The CDR3 contains 12 residues. The germline CDR1 and CDR2 sequences are SQVTM and ANQGSEA. Trimming stripped 6 bases from V and 4 bases from J, with 13 bases between. The CDR3: CSVGDGYYEQYF. The CDR3 region has the DNA TGCAGCGTCGGGGACGGCTATTACGAGCAGTACTTC.

The V call is TRBV5-1, the J call TRBJ2-1, with D tentatively TRBD1 (5 bases). In germline, CDR1 is SGHRS, CDR2 YFSETQ. The V gene lost 4 bases and the J gene lost 1 base, with 9 bases spanning the gap. This CDR3 comprises 14 residues. The CDR3 reads CASSLTVSYNEQFF. The CDR3 region has the DNA TGCGCCAGCAGCCTGACAGTATCCTACAATGAGCAGTTCTTC.